The 19 T cell receptor beta chains below come from one sample, sequenced in a study of CD8 T cells in Susac syndrome. RNA, at about 0.45 to 1 ug, was reverse transcribed with random hexamers. TCRdb re-analysed the immunoSEQ multiplex PCR reads in MiXCR, keeping a single row per CDR3 protein. The sample contains under 250,000 distinct CDR3 sequences, 85% to 95% of which appear only once. The sample taken for sequencing was CD4+ T cells from PBMCs. These receptors all stem from a human donor with multiple sclerosis.

The V call is TRBV20-1, the J call TRBJ2-4; D is possibly TRBD1 (6 bases). Germline-derived CDR1 and CDR2 are DFQATT and SNEGSKA (reference sequence). This CDR3 has 17 residues. V was pared by 0 bases and J by 0 bases, with 15 bases between. The CDR3 nucleotides are TGCAGTGCTAGAGATACCCGGACAGCTCTAGCCAAAAACATTCAGTACTTC. Its translation: CSARDTRTALAKNIQYF.

This rearrangement joins TRBV24-1 to TRBJ2-5; no clear D gene. The CDR3 has 12 residues. V was trimmed by 5 bases and J by 2 bases, leaving 5 bases between them. Germline V gene data show CDR1 as KGHDR and CDR2 as SFDVKD. The CDR3 DNA reads as TGTGCCACCAGTGCTTCTCAAGAGACCCAGTACTTC. This encodes CATSASQETQYF.

J is TRBJ2-1 and V is TRBV29-1; 10 nucleotides align to TRBD2. Germline-derived CDR1 and CDR2 are SQVTM and ANQGSEA. The junction had 6 bases not matched to a gene; V was cut back by 6 bases and J by 4 bases. The CDR3 loop spans 14 amino acids. DNA for the CDR3: TGCAGCGTGGTAGCGGGGGGCCGGTACAATGAGCAGTTCTTC. Amino acids: CSVVAGGRYNEQFF.

This sequence joins TRBV20-1 and TRBJ2-7, with 9 bases that match TRBD2. Germline values: CDR1 DFQATT, CDR2 SNEGSKA (reference sequence). The J segment lost 3 bases and the V segment lost 4 bases, leaving 4 bases of the junction unmatched. The CDR3 totals 13 residues. The CDR3: CSATLAGDYEQYF. CDR3 DNA: TGCAGTGCTACTTTAGCGGGGGACTACGAGCAGTACTTC.

The chain combines TRBV6-5 with TRBJ1-5; D may be TRBD1 (5 bases). V lost 10 bases and J lost 7, with 23 bases in between. This CDR3 has 15 amino acids. Looked up from germline, CDR1 is MNHEY and CDR2 is SVGAGI. CDR3 protein: CATRSGRAGLQPQHF. The CDR3 DNA reads as TGTGCCACCCGGTCGGGGAGGGCAGGGCTGCAGCCCCAGCATTTT.

The chain couples TRBV19 to TRBJ2-1; D uncertain. Per germline, CDR1 LNHDA and CDR2 SQIVND (reference sequence). Trimming took 4 bases from V and 7 from J, leaving 11 bases between them. The CDR3 has 13 amino acids. The CDR3 nucleotides read TGTGCCAGTAGTACCAACTACCATAATGAGCAGTTCTTC. It codes for CASSTNYHNEQFF.

V gene TRBV29-1 combines with J gene TRBJ1-2, with a weak D call TRBD1 (6 bases). The germline V and J ends were trimmed by 3 bases and 8 bases, with 13 bases remaining between them. CDR1 is SQVTM and CDR2 is ANQGSEA in the germline V gene. The CDR3 has 12 amino acids. The CDR3: CSVDKQGSGYTF. DNA for the CDR3: TGCAGCGTTGATAAACAGGGAAGCGGCTACACCTTC.

The rearrangement joins TRBV2 to TRBJ2-1; tentative D call: TRBD1 (6 bases). The V end lost 5 bases, the J end lost 8 bases, and 13 bases lay between the germline ends. CDR1 SNHLY and CDR2 FYNNEI come from the germline V gene. CDR3 size: 13 residues. The CDR3 DNA is TGTGCCAGCAGTTCAGGGGTTGGGTATGAGCAGTTCTTC. It yields the protein CASSSGVGYEQFF.

This clonotype is a singleton in its sample. This rearrangement joins TRBV7-2 to TRBJ1-6; a weak D match, TRBD1 (5 bases). Germline CDR1 SGHTA, CDR2 FQGNSA. The CDR3 runs to 14 residues. The V gene lost 1 base and the J gene lost 7 bases, with 8 bases spanning the gap. The CDR3 loop reads CASSLVGGNSPLHF. In DNA, the CDR3 is TGTGCCAGCAGCTTAGTCGGGGGGAATTCACCCCTCCACTTT.

The rearrangement uses TRBV15 and TRBJ1-6, with 8 bases fitting TRBD1. Germline V gene lookup returns CDR1 LNHNV and CDR2 YYDKDF (reference sequence). The CDR3 runs 15 residues. V gave up 5 bases and J gave up 3 bases; unmatched junction bases: 3. CDR3 bases: TGTGCCACCAGCCTAGACAGGGGCTATAATTCACCCCTCCACTTT. Amino acid sequence: CATSLDRGYNSPLHF.

The V gene is TRBV29-1, the J gene TRBJ2-2, with a tentative D call TRBD2 (5 bases). Trimming left V 6 bases short and J 0 bases short, with 11 bases between. The germline V gene encodes CDR1 SQVTM and CDR2 ANQGSEA. The CDR3 loop spans 14 amino acids. The CDR3 protein is CSVTRAANTGELFF. CDR3 DNA: TGCAGCGTGACGCGGGCCGCGAACACCGGGGAGCTGTTTTTT.

The rearrangement joins TRBV15 to TRBJ2-4; TRBD1 matches at 9 bases. V shed 7 bases, J shed 9 bases, and the junction held 13 bases outside the gene matches. Germline V gives CDR1 LNHNV, CDR2 YYDKDF (reference sequence). The CDR3 is 15 residues long. The CDR3 here is CATTQGWDRVGIQYF. The CDR3, as DNA: TGTGCCACCACCCAAGGCTGGGACAGGGTCGGCATTCAGTACTTC.

CDR3 nucleotide sequence: TGTGCCAGTAGTATGACAGGGGGCCGCAATGAGCAGTTCTTC. This codes for CASSMTGGRNEQFF. The chain joins TRBV19 to TRBJ2-1; the match to TRBD1 covers 10 bases. CDR1 LNHDA and CDR2 SQIVND come from the germline V gene (reference sequence). The CDR3 has 14 amino acids. V shed 3 bases and J 6 bases; nucleotides not matched to a gene: 2.

The table lists this clonotype with a count of one. J is TRBJ2-7 and V is TRBV27, with 12 bases matching TRBD1. The CDR3 is 14 amino acids. Germline V CDR1 and CDR2: MNHEY, SMNVEV (reference sequence). Trimming took 4 bases from V and 5 from J; bases not matched to a gene: 3. The chain's CDR3 is CASSSGQGAHEQYF. As DNA, the CDR3 is TGTGCCAGCAGTTCGGGACAGGGGGCCCACGAGCAGTACTTC.

V usage is TRBV30 and J usage is TRBJ1-6; D uncertain. Trimming removed 0 bases at V and 7 bases at J, with 7 bases between. The CDR3 contains 13 residues. The germline CDR1 and CDR2 sequences are GTSNPN and SVGIG (reference sequence). CDR3 sequence reads: CAWSVGKNSPLHF. The CDR3 DNA reads as TGTGCCTGGAGTGTAGGAAAGAATTCACCCCTCCACTTT. The complete variable domain, with remaining parts taken from reference TRBV30 and TRBJ1-6, reads SQTIHQWPATLVQPVGSPLSLECTVEGTSNPNLYWYRQAAGRGLQLLFYSVGIGQISSEVPQNLSASRPQDRQFILSSKKLLLSDSGFYLCAWSVGKNSPLHFGNGTRLTVT.

The CDR3 DNA sequence: TGTGCCAGCAGCGTGGGTATTACAGGGAACACTGAAGCTTTCTTT. Its translation: CASSVGITGNTEAFF. The V gene is TRBV9, the J gene TRBJ1-1; a weak D match, TRBD1 (5 bases). V was clipped by 2 bases and J by 1 base, with 12 bases between them. This CDR3 is 15 amino acids long. The V gene's germline CDR1 is SGDLS and CDR2 YYNGEE.

This sequence joins TRBV5-1 and TRBJ2-5, with TRBD1 identical over 12 bases. The germline CDR1 and CDR2 sequences are SGHRS and YFSETQ. V was clipped by 4 bases and J by 4 bases; unmatched bases: 2. This CDR3 is 14 amino acids long. The CDR3 spells CASSRDRGRETQYF. In DNA form, the CDR3 reads TGCGCCAGCAGCCGGGACAGGGGGCGAGAGACCCAGTACTTC.

The chain is built from TRBV27 and TRBJ2-2; D remains ambiguous. This CDR3 comprises 16 residues. V lost 4 bases to trimming and J lost 0 bases, with 12 bases between them. Germline lookup yields CDR1 MNHEY and CDR2 SMNVEV (reference sequence). Written as DNA, the CDR3 is TGTGCCAGCAGTTGGACGCTTCCAGCGAACACCGGGGAGCTGTTTTTT. Amino acid sequence: CASSWTLPANTGELFF.

This rearrangement joins TRBV6-1 to TRBJ1-2, with 7 bases identical to TRBD1. V was pared by 8 bases and J by 8 bases, with 8 bases of the junction left unmatched. The V gene's germline CDR1 is MNHNS and CDR2 SASEGT. CDR3 length: 12 amino acids. The CDR3 spells CASADRVGGYTF. The CDR3 DNA reads as TGTGCCAGCGCCGACAGGGTAGGAGGCTACACCTTC.